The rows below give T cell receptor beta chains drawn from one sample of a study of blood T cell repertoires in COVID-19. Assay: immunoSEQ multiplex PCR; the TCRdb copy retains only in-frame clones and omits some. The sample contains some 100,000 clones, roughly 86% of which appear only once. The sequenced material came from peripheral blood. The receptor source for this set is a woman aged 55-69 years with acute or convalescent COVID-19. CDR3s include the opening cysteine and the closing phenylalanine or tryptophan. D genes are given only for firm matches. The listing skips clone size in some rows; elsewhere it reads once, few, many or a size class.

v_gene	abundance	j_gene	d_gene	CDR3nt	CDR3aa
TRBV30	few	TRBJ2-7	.	TGTGCCTGGAGTGTAAGGACAAAGCAGTACTTC	CAWSVRTKQYF
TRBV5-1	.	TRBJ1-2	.	TGCGCCAGCAGGGAGGGACACTATGGCTACACCTTC	CASREGHYGYTF
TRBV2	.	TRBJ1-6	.	TGTGCCAGCAGTGGTTCAGTCTCCAGATCACCCCTCCACTTT	CASSGSVSRSPLHF
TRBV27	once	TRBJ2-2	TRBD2	TGTGCCAGCACCAAGAGAGCGGGAGGTTTCCCCGGGGAGCTGTTTTTT	CASTKRAGGFPGELFF
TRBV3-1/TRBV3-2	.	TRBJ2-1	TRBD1	TGTGCCAGCAGCCCATTCGGGACAGGGGGCAATGAGCAGTTCTTC	CASSPFGTGGNEQFF
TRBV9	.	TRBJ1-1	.	TGTGCCAGCAGCGTAGGGGGACAATTGAACACTGAAGCTTTCTTT	CASSVGGQLNTEAFF
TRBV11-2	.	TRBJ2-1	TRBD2	TGTGCCAGCAGCTTAGTGGCGGGAGGGTACAATGAGCAGTTCTTC	CASSLVAGGYNEQFF
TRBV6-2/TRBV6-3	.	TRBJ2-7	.	TGTGCCAGCAGTTACTCGACCCCGCTAGCTCCCAACGAGCAGTACTTC	CASSYSTPLAPNEQYF
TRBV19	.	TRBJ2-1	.	TGTGCCAGTAGCACGGTCAGGCACAATGAGCAGTTCTTC	CASSTVRHNEQFF
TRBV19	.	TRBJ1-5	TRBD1	TGTGCCAGTAGTGGACAGGGGAATAGCAATCAGCCCCAGCATTTT	CASSGQGNSNQPQHF
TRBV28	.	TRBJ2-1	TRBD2	TGTGCCAACAGTTCGGGACTAGCGGAGGTCGGTGAGCAGTTCTTC	CANSSGLAEVGEQFF
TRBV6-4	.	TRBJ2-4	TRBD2	TGTGCCAGCAGTGATGAGACAGGAATACTAGCGGAAGCCAAAAACATTCAGTACTTC	CASSDETGILAEAKNIQYF
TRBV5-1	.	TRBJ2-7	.	TGCGCCAGCAGCCCCGGACAGAAAACTCTCTCCTACGAGCAGTACTTC	CASSPGQKTLSYEQYF
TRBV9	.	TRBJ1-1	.	TGTGCCAGCAGCGCCGGGGGGTGGGGCACTGAAGCTTTCTTT	CASSAGGWGTEAFF